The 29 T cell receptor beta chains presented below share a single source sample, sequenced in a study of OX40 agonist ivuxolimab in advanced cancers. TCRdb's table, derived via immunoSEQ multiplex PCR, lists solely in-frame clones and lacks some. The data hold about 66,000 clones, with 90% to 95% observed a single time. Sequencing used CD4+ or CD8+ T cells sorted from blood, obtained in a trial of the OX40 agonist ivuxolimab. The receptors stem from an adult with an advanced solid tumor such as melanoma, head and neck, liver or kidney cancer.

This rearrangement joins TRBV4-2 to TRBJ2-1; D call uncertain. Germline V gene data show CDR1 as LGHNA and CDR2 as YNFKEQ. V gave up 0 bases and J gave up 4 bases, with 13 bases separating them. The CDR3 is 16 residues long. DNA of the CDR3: TGTGCCAGCAGCCAAGAACCGCGACCCCGGTACAATGAGCAGTTCTTC. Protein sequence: CASSQEPRPRYNEQFF.

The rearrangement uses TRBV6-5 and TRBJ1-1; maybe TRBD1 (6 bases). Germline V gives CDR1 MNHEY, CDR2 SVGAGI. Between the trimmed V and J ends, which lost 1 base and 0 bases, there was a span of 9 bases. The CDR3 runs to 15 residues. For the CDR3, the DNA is TGTGCCAGCAGTTACTGGGGACATATGAACACTGAAGCTTTCTTT. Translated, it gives CASSYWGHMNTEAFF.

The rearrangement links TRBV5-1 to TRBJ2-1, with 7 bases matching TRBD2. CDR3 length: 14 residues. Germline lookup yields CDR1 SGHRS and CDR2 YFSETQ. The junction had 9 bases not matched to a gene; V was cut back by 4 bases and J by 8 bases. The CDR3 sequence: CASSAGLEAHEQFF. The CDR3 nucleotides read TGCGCCAGCAGCGCCGGACTAGAGGCGCATGAGCAGTTCTTC. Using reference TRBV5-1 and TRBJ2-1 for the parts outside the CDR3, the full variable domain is KAGVTQTPRYLIKTRGQQVTLSCSPISGHRSVSWYQQTPGQGLQFLFEYFSETQRNKGNFPGRFSGRQFSNSRSEMNVSTLELGDSALYLCASSAGLEAHEQFFGPGTRLTVL.

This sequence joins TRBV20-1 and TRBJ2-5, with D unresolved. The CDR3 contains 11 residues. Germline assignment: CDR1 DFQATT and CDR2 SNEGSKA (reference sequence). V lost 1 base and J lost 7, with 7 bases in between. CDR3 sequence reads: CSARVLGTQYF. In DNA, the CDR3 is TGCAGTGCTAGAGTCCTCGGGACCCAGTACTTC.

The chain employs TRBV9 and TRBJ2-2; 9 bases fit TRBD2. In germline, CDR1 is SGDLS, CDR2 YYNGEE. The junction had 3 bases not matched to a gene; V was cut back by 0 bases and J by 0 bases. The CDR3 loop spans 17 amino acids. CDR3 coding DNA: TGTGCCAGCAGCGTAGTTAGCGGGAGAACGAACACCGGGGAGCTGTTTTTT. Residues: CASSVVSGRTNTGELFF.

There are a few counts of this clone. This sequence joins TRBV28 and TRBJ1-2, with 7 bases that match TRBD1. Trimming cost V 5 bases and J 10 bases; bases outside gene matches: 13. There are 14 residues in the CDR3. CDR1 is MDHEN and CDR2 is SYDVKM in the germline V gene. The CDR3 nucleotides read TGTGCCAGCAGTCCAGGACAGGTCAACGGGCTCTACACCTTC. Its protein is CASSPGQVNGLYTF.

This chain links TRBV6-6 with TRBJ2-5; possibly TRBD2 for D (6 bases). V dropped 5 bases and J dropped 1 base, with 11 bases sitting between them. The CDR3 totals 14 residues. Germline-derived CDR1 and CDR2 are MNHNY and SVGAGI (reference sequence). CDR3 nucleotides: TGTGCCAGCAGTAATGTAGCGGCCCAAGAGACCCAGTACTTC. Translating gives CASSNVAAQETQYF.

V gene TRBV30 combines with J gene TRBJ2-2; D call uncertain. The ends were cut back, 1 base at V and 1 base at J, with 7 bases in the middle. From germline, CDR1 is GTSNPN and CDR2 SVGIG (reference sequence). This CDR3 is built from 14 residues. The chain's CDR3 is CAWSASWNTGELFF. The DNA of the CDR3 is TGTGCCTGGAGTGCCTCCTGGAACACCGGGGAGCTGTTTTTT.

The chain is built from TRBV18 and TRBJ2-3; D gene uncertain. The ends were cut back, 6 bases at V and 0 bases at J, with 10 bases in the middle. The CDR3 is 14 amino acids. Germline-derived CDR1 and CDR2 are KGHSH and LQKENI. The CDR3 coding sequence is TGTGCCAGCTCGCTAGGATCTAGCACAGATACGCAGTATTTT. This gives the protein CASSLGSSTDTQYF.

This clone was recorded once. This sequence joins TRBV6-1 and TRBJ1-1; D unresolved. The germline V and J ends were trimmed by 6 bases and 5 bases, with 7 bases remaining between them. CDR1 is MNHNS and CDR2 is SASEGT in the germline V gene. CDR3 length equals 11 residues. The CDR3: CASSTVTEAFF. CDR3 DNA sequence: TGTGCCAGCAGCACCGTAACTGAAGCTTTCTTT.

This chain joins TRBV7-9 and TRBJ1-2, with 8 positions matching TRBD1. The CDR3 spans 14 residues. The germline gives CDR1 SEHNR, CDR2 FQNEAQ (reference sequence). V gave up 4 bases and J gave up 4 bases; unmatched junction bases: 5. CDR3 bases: TGTGCCAGCAGCTCCCAGGGGGCCTCCTATGGCTACACCTTC. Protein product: CASSSQGASYGYTF.

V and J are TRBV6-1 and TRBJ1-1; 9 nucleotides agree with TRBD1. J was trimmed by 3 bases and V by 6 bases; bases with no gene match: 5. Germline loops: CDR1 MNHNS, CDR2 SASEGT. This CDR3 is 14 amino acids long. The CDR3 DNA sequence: TGTGCCAGCAGCCGGGACAGGGCGGACACTGAAGCTTTCTTT. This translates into CASSRDRADTEAFF.

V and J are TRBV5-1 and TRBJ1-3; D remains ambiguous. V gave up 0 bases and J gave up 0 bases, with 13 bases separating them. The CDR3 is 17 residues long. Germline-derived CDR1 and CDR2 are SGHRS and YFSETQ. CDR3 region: CASSLAIPGSSGNTIYF. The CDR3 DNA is TGCGCCAGCAGCTTGGCCATCCCGGGAAGCTCTGGAAACACCATATATTTT.

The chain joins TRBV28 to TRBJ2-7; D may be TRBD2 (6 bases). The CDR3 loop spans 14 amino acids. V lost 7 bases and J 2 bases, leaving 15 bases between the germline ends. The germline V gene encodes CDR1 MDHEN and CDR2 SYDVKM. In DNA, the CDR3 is TGTGCCAGCACCTGGGGTAGCGGAACCTACGAGCAGTACTTC. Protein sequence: CASTWGSGTYEQYF.

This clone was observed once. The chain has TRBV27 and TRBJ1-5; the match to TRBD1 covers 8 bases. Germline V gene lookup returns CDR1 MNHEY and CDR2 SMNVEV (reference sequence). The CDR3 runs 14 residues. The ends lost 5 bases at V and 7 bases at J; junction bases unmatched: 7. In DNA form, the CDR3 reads TGTGCCAGCAGTATCAGGGCAGGGGGCCAGCCCCAGCATTTT. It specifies CASSIRAGGQPQHF.

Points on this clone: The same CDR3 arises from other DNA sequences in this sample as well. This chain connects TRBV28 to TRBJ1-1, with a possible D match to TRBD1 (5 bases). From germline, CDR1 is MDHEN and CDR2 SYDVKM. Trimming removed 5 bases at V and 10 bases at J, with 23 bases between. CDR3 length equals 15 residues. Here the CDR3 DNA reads TGTGCCAGCAGTGAAACCAAAGGGACCTCCGATGGAGCTTTCTTT. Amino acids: CASSETKGTSDGAFF.

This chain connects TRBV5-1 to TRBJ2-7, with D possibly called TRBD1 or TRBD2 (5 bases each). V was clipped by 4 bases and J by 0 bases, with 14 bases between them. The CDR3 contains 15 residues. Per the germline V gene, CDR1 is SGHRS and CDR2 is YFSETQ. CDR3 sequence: CASSPAGTASYEQYF. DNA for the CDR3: TGCGCCAGCAGCCCAGCCGGGACGGCCTCCTACGAGCAGTACTTC. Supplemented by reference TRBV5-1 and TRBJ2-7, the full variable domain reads KAGVTQTPRYLIKTRGQQVTLSCSPISGHRSVSWYQQTPGQGLQFLFEYFSETQRNKGNFPGRFSGRQFSNSRSEMNVSTLELGDSALYLCASSPAGTASYEQYFGPGTRLTVT.

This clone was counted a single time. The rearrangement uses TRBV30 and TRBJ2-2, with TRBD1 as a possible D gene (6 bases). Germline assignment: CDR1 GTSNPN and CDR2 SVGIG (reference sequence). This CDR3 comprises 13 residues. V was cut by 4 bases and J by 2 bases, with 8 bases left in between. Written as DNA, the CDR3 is TGTGCCTGGAAGGACAGTAACACCGGGGAGCTGTTTTTT. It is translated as CAWKDSNTGELFF.

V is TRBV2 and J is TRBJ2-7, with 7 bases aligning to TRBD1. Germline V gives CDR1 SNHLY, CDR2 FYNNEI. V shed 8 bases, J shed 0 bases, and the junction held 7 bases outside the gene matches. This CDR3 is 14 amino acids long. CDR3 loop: CASRYRGSSYEQYF. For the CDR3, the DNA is TGTGCCAGCCGATACAGGGGAAGCTCCTACGAGCAGTACTTC. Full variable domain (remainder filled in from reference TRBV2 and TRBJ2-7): EPEVTQTPSHQVTQMGQEVILRCVPISNHLYFYWYRQILGQKVEFLVSFYNNEISEKSEIFDDQFSVERPDGSNFTLKIRSTKLEDSAMYFCASRYRGSSYEQYFGPGTRLTVT.

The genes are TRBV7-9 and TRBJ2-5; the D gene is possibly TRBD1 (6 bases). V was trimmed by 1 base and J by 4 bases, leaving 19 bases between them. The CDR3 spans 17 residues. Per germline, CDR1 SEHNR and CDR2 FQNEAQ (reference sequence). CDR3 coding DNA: TGTGCCAGCAGCTTAGATAGGCACAGGGAGAAACCAGAGACCCAGTACTTC. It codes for CASSLDRHREKPETQYF.

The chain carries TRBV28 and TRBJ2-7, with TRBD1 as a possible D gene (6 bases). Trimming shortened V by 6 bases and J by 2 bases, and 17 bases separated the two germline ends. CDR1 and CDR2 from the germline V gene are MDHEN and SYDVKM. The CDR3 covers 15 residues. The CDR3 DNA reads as TGTGCCAGCAGCCCCTTCGGAAGGGACACCTACGAGCAGTACTTC. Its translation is CASSPFGRDTYEQYF.

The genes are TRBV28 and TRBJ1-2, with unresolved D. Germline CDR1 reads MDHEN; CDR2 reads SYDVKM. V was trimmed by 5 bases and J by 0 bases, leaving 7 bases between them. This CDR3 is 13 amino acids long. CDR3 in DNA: TGTGCCAGCAGTCTTGACACTAACTATGGCTACACCTTC. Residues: CASSLDTNYGYTF.

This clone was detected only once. The CDR3 nucleotides are TGTGCCAGCAGCGTAGTTTTGGGTGCCGGGGAGCTGTTTTTT. Translated: CASSVVLGAGELFF. This chain connects TRBV9 to TRBJ2-2; D unclear. The CDR3 totals 14 residues. V lost 0 bases and J 6 bases, leaving 9 bases between the germline ends. Germline V gives CDR1 SGDLS, CDR2 YYNGEE.

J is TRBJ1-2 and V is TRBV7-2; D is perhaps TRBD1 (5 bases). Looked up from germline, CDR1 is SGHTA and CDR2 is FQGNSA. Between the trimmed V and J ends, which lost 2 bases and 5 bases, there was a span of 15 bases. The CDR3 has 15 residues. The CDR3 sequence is CASSLSRAGPYGYTF. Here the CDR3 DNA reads TGTGCCAGCAGCTTATCTCGGGCAGGGCCATATGGCTACACCTTC. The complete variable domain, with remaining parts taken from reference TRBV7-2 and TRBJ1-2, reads GAGVSQSPSNKVTEKGKDVELRCDPISGHTALYWYRQSLGQGLEFLIYFQGNSAPDKSGLPSDRFSAERTGGSVSTLTIQRTQQEDSAVYLCASSLSRAGPYGYTFGSGTRLTVV.

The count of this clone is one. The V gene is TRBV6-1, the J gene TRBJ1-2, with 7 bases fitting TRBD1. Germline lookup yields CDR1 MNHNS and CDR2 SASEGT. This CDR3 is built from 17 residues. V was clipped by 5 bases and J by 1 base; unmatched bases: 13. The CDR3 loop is CASSQGRQGTINYGYTF. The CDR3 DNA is TGTGCCAGCAGTCAAGGAAGACAGGGTACGATTAACTATGGCTACACCTTC.

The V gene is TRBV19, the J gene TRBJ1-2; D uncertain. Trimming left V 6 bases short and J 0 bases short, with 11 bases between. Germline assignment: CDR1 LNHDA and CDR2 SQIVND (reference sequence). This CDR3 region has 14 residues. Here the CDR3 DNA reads TGTGCCAGTAGAGAGCGGGGAGCTAACTATGGCTACACCTTC. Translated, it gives CASRERGANYGYTF.

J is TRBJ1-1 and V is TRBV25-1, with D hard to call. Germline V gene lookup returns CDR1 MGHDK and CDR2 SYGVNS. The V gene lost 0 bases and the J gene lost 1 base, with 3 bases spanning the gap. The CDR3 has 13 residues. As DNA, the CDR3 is TGTGCCAGCAGTGAATATGGGAACACTGAAGCTTTCTTT. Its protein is CASSEYGNTEAFF.

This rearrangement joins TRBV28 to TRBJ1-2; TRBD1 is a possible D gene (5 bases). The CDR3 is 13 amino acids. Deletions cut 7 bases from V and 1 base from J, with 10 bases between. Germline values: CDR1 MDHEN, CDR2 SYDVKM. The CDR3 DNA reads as TGTGCCAGCAATCGACAGAATAACTATGGCTACACCTTC. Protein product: CASNRQNNYGYTF.

The CDR3 sequence: CASSIGVSETQYF. As DNA, the CDR3 is TGCGCCAGCAGCATAGGGGTTTCGGAGACCCAGTACTTC. V usage is TRBV5-1 and J usage is TRBJ2-5, with D possibly being TRBD1 (5 bases). This CDR3 comprises 13 residues. The V end was cut by 4 bases, the J end by 5 bases, with 12 bases between. Germline CDR1 and CDR2: SGHRS and YFSETQ.